One sample yielded the 17 T cell receptor beta chains listed below, sequenced in a study of cytomegalovirus exposure and HLA in healthy donors (dated by TCRdb to the late 2010s). Libraries were made using the immunoSEQ multiplex PCR assay. A mixture of 60 forward primers for TCR Vbeta segments and 13 reverse primers for TCR Jbeta segments was used in the multiplex PCR. In its TCRdb copy, this immuneACCESS table keeps in-frame sequences only and misses some clones. Where compared with another copy, unresolved V genes explain less than half of these, and the others have no known cause. Here the sample has 40,000 to 55,000 clones; 75% to 80% occur a single time. The ten biggest clones cover 2.5% to 3% of the sample. The sequencing input was PBMCs. These receptors were obtained from a middle-aged woman in good health and CMV-seropositive.

V is TRBV19 and J is TRBJ1-2; TRBD1 is a possible D gene (5 bases). This CDR3 has 12 amino acids. The ends were cut back, 10 bases at V and 4 bases at J, with 13 bases in the middle. Germline CDR1 LNHDA, CDR2 SQIVND (reference sequence). CDR3 sequence reads: CAIYLQGYGYTF. For the CDR3, the DNA is TGTGCCATTTACCTCCAGGGCTATGGCTACACCTTC.

The V call is TRBV28, the J call TRBJ1-5, with 9 bases aligning to TRBD1. Trimming took 8 bases from V and 11 from J; bases not matched to a gene: 16. The CDR3 is 15 residues long. Germline values: CDR1 MDHEN, CDR2 SYDVKM. CDR3 protein: CASGSGTGPLFAQHF. CDR3 coding DNA: TGTGCCAGCGGATCCGGGACAGGGCCTCTTTTTGCCCAGCATTTT.

DNA of the CDR3: TGCAGCGTTGGAGACAGGGCCGAGCAGTACTTC. Translating gives CSVGDRAEQYF. V is TRBV29-1 and J is TRBJ2-7; TRBD1 aligns across 7 bases. J gave up 6 bases and V 4 bases, and 3 bases lay outside the gene matches. The CDR3 has 11 amino acids. CDR1 SQVTM and CDR2 ANQGSEA come from the germline V gene.

This chain connects TRBV25-1 to TRBJ2-1, with D possibly being TRBD2 (5 bases). V lost 6 bases and J lost 9, with 18 bases in between. This CDR3 has 14 amino acids. Per germline, CDR1 MGHDK and CDR2 SYGVNS. The CDR3 DNA reads TGTGCCAGCAGCTCAAGGTCGGGGTCGAGTGAGCAGTTCTTC. This sequence encodes CASSSRSGSSEQFF.

The chain couples TRBV5-6 to TRBJ1-1; no firm D call. Germline V CDR1 and CDR2: SGHDT, YYEEEE. V shed 1 base and J shed 0 bases, with 7 bases lying between them. The CDR3 loop spans 14 amino acids. The CDR3 loop reads CASSLRVMNTEAFF. CDR3 bases: TGTGCCAGCAGCTTGAGAGTTATGAACACTGAAGCTTTCTTT.

V and J are TRBV7-3 and TRBJ2-7; 9 positions match TRBD1. The germline gives CDR1 SGHTA, CDR2 FQGTGA. The CDR3 has 15 residues. The ends lost 0 bases at V and 4 bases at J; junction bases unmatched: 4. This chain's CDR3 is CASSLTGTGLYEQYF. The CDR3 region has the DNA TGTGCCAGCAGCTTAACGGGGACAGGGTTATACGAGCAGTACTTC.

V and J are TRBV28 and TRBJ2-3; 7 nucleotides align to TRBD2. The CDR3 runs to 15 residues. Germline V gene lookup returns CDR1 MDHEN and CDR2 SYDVKM. The ends lost 2 bases at V and 2 bases at J; junction bases unmatched: 4. The DNA of the CDR3 is TGTGCCAGCAGTTTAGCGGGGGTCAACACAGATACGCAGTATTTT. Protein: CASSLAGVNTDTQYF.

The V and J genes are TRBV29-1 and TRBJ1-2; D is unclear. CDR3 length equals 13 residues. Germline values: CDR1 SQVTM, CDR2 ANQGSEA. V was clipped by 7 bases and J by 8 bases, with 20 bases between them. The CDR3 spells CSAALGVRGGYTF. Written as DNA, the CDR3 is TGCAGCGCTGCGCTCGGAGTCAGAGGCGGCTACACCTTC.

CDR3 DNA: TGTGCCTGGACTTATAAGACAGGGTTCAAAAACATTCAGTACTTC. This encodes CAWTYKTGFKNIQYF. The chain employs TRBV30 and TRBJ2-4, with TRBD1 identical over 7 bases. This CDR3 comprises 15 residues. Trimming at V came to 4 bases and at J to 3 bases, leaving 9 bases not matched to a gene. The V gene's germline CDR1 is GTSNPN and CDR2 SVGIG (reference sequence). The full variable domain, with the rest looked up from reference TRBV30 and TRBJ2-4, is SQTIHQWPATLVQPVGSPLSLECTVEGTSNPNLYWYRQAAGRGLQLLFYSVGIGQISSEVPQNLSASRPQDRQFILSSKKLLLSDSGFYLCAWTYKTGFKNIQYFGAGTRLSVL.

This chain joins TRBV6-5 and TRBJ1-2; tentative D call: TRBD1 (6 bases). The CDR3 has 14 residues. The V end was cut by 2 bases, the J end by 5 bases, with 12 bases between. Germline V gene sequence: CDR1 MNHEY, CDR2 SVGAGI. The CDR3 DNA sequence: TGTGCCAGCAGTTACCGTGGCCAGGGGTATGGCTACACCTTC. The encoded protein is CASSYRGQGYGYTF.

This clone was observed a few times. The rearrangement joins TRBV6-6 to TRBJ2-2; 12 positions agree with TRBD2. CDR1 is MNHNY and CDR2 is SVGAGI in the germline V gene (reference sequence). This CDR3 is built from 15 residues. V dropped 6 bases and J dropped 6; count of bases not matched to a gene: 5. The DNA for the CDR3 is TGTGCCAGCAGACCCCGGACTAGCGGGGCCGGGGAGCTGTTTTTT. This sequence encodes CASRPRTSGAGELFF.

The chain is built from TRBV11-3 and TRBJ2-1; 9 bases agree with TRBD2. Germline assignment: CDR1 SGHNT and CDR2 YENEEA. The CDR3 consists of 17 residues. V trimming: 5 bases; J trimming: 1 base; junction bases outside the gene matches: 9. CDR3 residues: CASSPGLAGRSYNEQFF. The DNA of the CDR3 is TGTGCCAGCAGCCCGGGACTAGCAGGGAGGTCCTACAATGAGCAGTTCTTC.

V usage is TRBV18 and J usage is TRBJ1-2; possible D gene TRBD1, 5 bases. The CDR3 is 15 amino acids. From germline, CDR1 is KGHSH and CDR2 LQKENI. Trimming removed 6 bases at V and 0 bases at J, with 14 bases between. DNA for the CDR3: TGTGCCAGCTCTACTCTTCGGGGGGCTAACTATGGCTACACCTTC. Encoded protein: CASSTLRGANYGYTF. The full variable domain, completed using reference TRBV18 and TRBJ1-2, is NAGVMQNPRHLVRRRGQEARLRCSPMKGHSHVYWYRQLPEEGLKFMVYLQKENIIDESGMPKERFSAEFPKEGPSILRIQQVVRGDSAAYFCASSTLRGANYGYTFGSGTRLTVV.

The chain has TRBV19 and TRBJ2-5, with D possibly being TRBD1 (6 bases). This CDR3 is built from 13 residues. V dropped 6 bases and J dropped 5 bases, with 13 bases sitting between them. Germline V gives CDR1 LNHDA, CDR2 SQIVND (reference sequence). CDR3 sequence: CASSSGQRETQYF. The CDR3 bases are TGTGCCAGTAGCAGTGGACAGAGGGAGACCCAGTACTTC.

The chain has TRBV30 and TRBJ1-2; a possible D gene is TRBD1 (6 bases). The germline V gene has CDR1 GTSNPN and CDR2 SVGIG (reference sequence). Between the trimmed V and J ends, which lost 5 bases and 8 bases, there was a span of 24 bases. The CDR3 extends over 15 amino acids. CDR3 bases: TGTGCCTGGGTAGGAAAGGACCGGGACATCTTAGGCTACACCTTC. Translation: CAWVGKDRDILGYTF.

The chain has TRBV7-2 and TRBJ1-1; D remains ambiguous. This CDR3 has 15 residues. The V end was cut by 1 base, the J end by 5 bases, with 14 bases between. CDR1 SGHTA and CDR2 FQGNSA come from the germline V gene. CDR3 in amino acids: CASSLGVFVSTEAFF. The CDR3 DNA reads as TGTGCCAGCAGCTTAGGCGTCTTTGTGAGTACTGAAGCTTTCTTT.

The genes are TRBV19 and TRBJ2-2; D gene unclear. V lost 8 bases, J lost 7 bases, and 5 bases lay in between. This CDR3 contains 10 residues. Germline V gene lookup returns CDR1 LNHDA and CDR2 SQIVND (reference sequence). The CDR3 here is CASGHGELFF. The CDR3 nucleotides read TGTGCCAGTGGGCACGGGGAGCTGTTTTTT.